The text below deals with one T cell receptor beta chain. A junction boundary mismatches the germline segment, possibly from a read error. The data are from a study of T-cell reconstitution after alpha-beta-depleted transplantation in children. The authors prepared the TCRbeta library with unique molecular identifiers. TCRdb called the PCR reads again in MiXCR, with one record for every CDR3 protein. Of around 370,000 distinct CDR3 sequences in the sample, 9% to 12% are singletons; the top ten hold 2.4%. The CDR3 runs to 14 residues. Germline CDR1 reads SEHNR; CDR2 reads FQNEAQ (reference sequence). This sequence joins TRBV7-9 and TRBJ2-1; perhaps TRBD1 as D (5 bases). The source is a human donor who donated a stem cell graft to a child with acute lymphoblastic leukemia. The source material was PBMCs from the stem cell graft donor, sampled from the stem cell graft. This chain's CDR3 is CASLTDSPYDEQFF. The DNA for the CDR3 is TGTGCCAGCCTTACAGACAGCCCCTACGATGAGCAGTTCTTC.